Listed below are T cell receptor beta chains from one sample, sequenced in a study of technical replicates of blood from several donors. Profiled with immunoSEQ multiplex PCR; TCRdb holds only in-frame clones, not every one. The profile covers 59,000 or so clones, with 93% appearing a single time and approximately 4.2% taken by the ten largest. The specimen was PBMCs. The receptor set was obtained from a human donor in good health. Some clones in this sample may be carry-over from other donors' samples. Each CDR3 is given with its conserved first and last residue. D genes are given only for firm matches. Clone sizes are given selectively: once, few, many, or a class where the clone is expanded.

>NA|TRBV30|12|TRBJ1-1|few
CAWSKLSAEAFF
TGTGCCTGGAGTAAACTGAGCGCTGAAGCTTTCTTT
>TRBD1|TRBV11-2|16|TRBJ2-7|NA
CASSSSLGTGGYEQYF
TGTGCCAGCAGCTCCTCCCTGGGAACAGGGGGCTACGAGCAGTACTTC
>NA|TRBV27|13|TRBJ2-7|once
CASTSLESGEQYF
TGTGCCAGCACCTCTTTAGAGAGTGGCGAGCAGTACTTC
>NA|TRBV7-2|15|TRBJ1-3|once
CASSLASYSGNTIYF
TGTGCCAGCAGCTTAGCCAGTTACTCTGGAAACACCATATATTTT
>NA|TRBV4-3|13|TRBJ1-2|NA
CASSQDRGGGYTF
TGCGCCAGCAGCCAAGATCGGGGGGGAGGCTACACCTTC
>NA|TRBV4-2|13|TRBJ2-1|few
CASSQGQYNEQFF
TGTGCCAGCAGCCAGGGACAATACAATGAGCAGTTCTTC
>TRBD1|TRBV7-2|15|TRBJ2-7|NA
CASRTDPGQIYKQYF
TGTGCCAGCAGGACAGACCCGGGACAGATTTACAAGCAGTACTTC
>NA|TRBV5-4|13|TRBJ2-1|NA
CASSLDSYNEQFF
TGTGCCAGCAGCTTGGACAGCTACAATGAGCAGTTCTTC
>NA|TRBV27|14|TRBJ2-7|NA
CASSSDYSPHEQYF
TGTGCCAGCAGTTCGGACTATTCCCCCCACGAGCAGTACTTC
>NA|TRBV30|12|TRBJ2-7|NA
CAWRGDYYEQYF
TGTGCCTGGAGGGGCGATTACTACGAGCAGTACTTC
>NA|TRBV4-3|14|TRBJ1-2|NA
CASSLTAGHYGYTF
TGCGCCAGCAGCCTTACCGCAGGGCACTATGGCTACACCTTC
>TRBD1|TRBV5-4|16|TRBJ1-2|NA
CASSLGQGNPNGGYTF
TGTGCCAGCAGCTTGGGACAGGGGAATCCAAACGGTGGCTACACCTTC
>NA|TRBV11-3|13|TRBJ1-6|NA
CASSSAGGSPLHF
TGTGCCAGCAGCTCAGCCGGGGGTTCACCCCTCCACTTT
>NA|TRBV20-1|11|TRBJ2-5|NA
CSASQRETQYF
TGCAGTGCTAGCCAGCGAGAGACCCAGTACTTC
>TRBD2|TRBV7-2|16|TRBJ2-1|NA
CASSPRTSGRASEQFF
TGTGCCAGCAGCCCCAGGACTAGCGGGAGGGCCAGTGAGCAGTTCTTC
>NA|TRBV5-4|14|TRBJ1-2|NA
CASSLWARNYGYTF
TGTGCCAGCAGCTTGTGGGCCCGGAACTATGGCTACACCTTC
>TRBD2|TRBV18|17|TRBJ2-3|NA
CASSLGLAGAIADTQYF
TGTGCCAGCTCACTTGGACTAGCGGGGGCAATAGCCGATACGCAGTATTTT
>TRBD1|TRBV19|17|TRBJ1-3|NA
CASSIGRDSNSGNTIYF
TGTGCCAGTAGTATAGGTCGGGACAGCAACTCTGGAAACACCATATATTTT
>NA|TRBV7-9|14|TRBJ1-4|NA
CASSLVPGNEKLFF
TGTGCCAGCAGCTTAGTCCCCGGTAATGAAAAACTGTTTTTT
>NA|TRBV11-2|12|TRBJ2-1|NA
CASSLWPNEQFF
TGTGCCAGCAGCTTATGGCCCAATGAGCAGTTCTTC
>TRBD1|TRBV6-6|14|TRBJ2-5|once
CASRETGNGETQYF
TGTGCCAGCAGGGAGACAGGGAACGGAGAGACCCAGTACTTC
>NA|TRBV7-9|17|TRBJ2-3|NA
CASSPRQEPGATDTQYF
TGTGCCAGCAGCCCGAGACAGGAACCTGGGGCCACAGATACGCAGTATTTT
>NA|TRBV6-5|14|TRBJ2-4|NA
CASSVGGTKNIQYF
TGTGCCAGCAGCGTAGGGGGTACCAAAAACATTCAGTACTTC
>NA|TRBV5-1|14|TRBJ1-1|once
CASSFSGGNTEAFF
TGCGCCAGCAGCTTTTCCGGTGGGAACACTGAAGCTTTCTTT
>TRBD1|TRBV4-1|18|TRBJ1-2|NA
CASSRVPGQGRTSYGYTF
TGCGCCAGCAGCCGCGTCCCGGGACAGGGAAGAACCTCCTATGGCTACACCTTC
>TRBD1|TRBV4-1|15|TRBJ1-2|NA
CASSQVGTGTGGYTF
TGCGCCAGCAGCCAGGTCGGGACAGGGACTGGTGGCTACACCTTC
>NA|TRBV7-6|16|TRBJ2-7|NA
CASSLVGRGDAYEQYF
TGTGCCAGCAGCTTAGTGGGCAGGGGGGACGCCTACGAGCAGTACTTC
>TRBD1|TRBV7-6|16|TRBJ2-1|NA
CASSAIRDRDVNEQFF
TGTGCCAGCAGCGCAATCCGGGACAGGGACGTCAATGAGCAGTTCTTC
>TRBD2|TRBV30|14|TRBJ2-5|NA
CAWRRGRFQETQYF
TGTGCCTGGAGGCGCGGGAGGTTCCAAGAGACCCAGTACTTC
>NA|TRBV11-2|16|TRBJ2-7|NA
CASSSRGGAVPYEQYF
TGTGCCAGCAGCTCAAGGGGGGGGGCTGTCCCCTACGAGCAGTACTTC
>TRBD1|TRBV4-1|15|TRBJ2-7|NA
CASSQNRDSFYEQYF
TGCGCCAGCAGCCAGAACCGGGACAGCTTCTACGAGCAGTACTTC
>TRBD2|TRBV7-6|15|TRBJ2-5|NA
CASSQSGKRRETQYF
TGTGCCAGCAGTCAAAGCGGGAAGCGGCGGGAGACCCAGTACTTC
>NA|TRBV5-1|13|TRBJ2-5|NA
CASSRELGETQYF
TGCGCCAGCAGCCGGGAACTAGGGGAGACCCAGTACTTC
>TRBD2|TRBV5-1|15|TRBJ2-1|NA
CASVPGTSGRHEQFF
TGCGCCAGCGTACCCGGGACTAGCGGGAGACATGAGCAGTTCTTC
>NA|TRBV28|15|TRBJ1-1|NA
CASNLPLGQNTEAFF
TGTGCCAGCAACCTACCTCTGGGACAGAACACTGAAGCTTTCTTT
>TRBD1|TRBV7-6|15|TRBJ1-5|NA
CASSLLQGVGQPQHF
TGTGCCAGCAGCTTATTACAGGGGGTGGGGCAGCCCCAGCATTTT
>TRBD1|TRBV19|14|TRBJ1-5|once
CASSITGDHQPQHF
TGTGCCAGTAGTATTACAGGGGATCATCAGCCCCAGCATTTT
>NA|TRBV29-1|14|TRBJ2-5|NA
CSVVPGLHQETQYF
TGCAGCGTTGTGCCAGGGCTACACCAAGAGACCCAGTACTTC
>TRBD2|TRBV19|15|TRBJ2-1|NA
CASSPLAGGTNEQFF
TGTGCCAGTAGCCCGCTAGCGGGAGGGACCAATGAGCAGTTCTTC
>TRBD2|TRBV5-5|16|TRBJ2-3|few
CASSTGPSGWGDTQYF
TGTGCCAGCAGCACAGGGCCTAGCGGGTGGGGAGATACGCAGTATTTT
>NA|TRBV4-2|15|TRBJ2-3|once
CASSLWGGITDTQYF
TGTGCCAGCAGCTTATGGGGCGGGATAACAGATACGCAGTATTTT
>NA|TRBV20-1|11|TRBJ2-3|once
CSAPSLGTHDF
TGCAGTGCTCCCTCTTTGGGGACTCATGATTTT
>TRBD2|TRBV5-1|18|TRBJ2-6|NA
CASSLAAGGPSGANVLTF
TGCGCCAGCAGCTTGGCCGCGGGGGGTCCTTCTGGGGCCAACGTCCTGACTTTC
>NA|TRBV7-2|16|TRBJ2-3|few
CASSRGDRRSTDTQYF
TGTGCCAGCAGCCGGGGGGACAGGCGGAGCACAGATACGCAGTATTTT
>TRBD1|TRBV9|18|TRBJ2-2|NA
CASSARDRVEVLTGELFF
TGTGCCAGCAGCGCCCGGGACAGGGTGGAAGTCCTAACCGGGGAGCTGTTTTTT
>TRBD1|TRBV7-9|15|TRBJ2-1|NA
CASSPGQGRVGEQFF
TGTGCCAGCAGCCCGGGACAGGGTAGGGTCGGTGAGCAGTTCTTC
>NA|TRBV7-3|13|TRBJ2-1|NA
CASSYYGGRELFF
TGTGCCAGCAGCTACTACGGGGGGCGGGAGTTGTTCTTC
>TRBD1|TRBV5-1|13|TRBJ1-1|NA
CASSSGTGMNAFF
TGCGCCAGCAGCTCCGGGACAGGGATGAATGCTTTCTTT
>TRBD1|TRBV18|13|TRBJ1-1|few
CASRQGRNTEAFF
TGTGCCAGCCGACAGGGCAGGAACACTGAAGCTTTCTTT
>TRBD1|TRBV7-9|14|TRBJ1-1|NA
CASSPGQRNTEAFF
TGTGCCAGCAGCCCGGGACAGCGGAACACTGAAGCTTTCTTT
>NA|TRBV5-6|13|TRBJ1-2|NA
CASSPTTNYGYTF
TGTGCCAGCAGCCCCACAACGAACTATGGCTACACCTTC
>NA|TRBV19|13|TRBJ2-1|NA
CASSIWAHNEQFF
TGTGCCAGTAGTATTTGGGCCCACAATGAGCAGTTCTTC
>NA|TRBV10-3|12|TRBJ1-1|NA
CAIQRGDTEAFF
TGTGCCATCCAGCGGGGTGACACTGAAGCTTTCTTT
>TRBD1|TRBV28|20|TRBJ1-2|NA
CASSLTGGGSLSLGNYGYTF
TGTGCCAGCAGTTTGACAGGGGGCGGCTCATTATCGTTGGGTAACTATGGCTACACCTTC
>NA|TRBV5-1|14|TRBJ2-7|NA
CASRPTGDSYEQYF
TGCGCCAGCAGACCGACGGGGGACTCCTACGAGCAGTACTTC
>TRBD1|TRBV6-6|13|TRBJ1-2|NA
CASSYRDRAVYTF
TGTGCCAGCAGTTACCGCGACAGGGCGGTCTACACCTTC
>TRBD1|TRBV6-5|15|TRBJ1-1|once
CASSSGGGMNTEAFF
TGTGCCAGCAGTTCAGGGGGCGGCATGAACACTGAAGCTTTCTTT